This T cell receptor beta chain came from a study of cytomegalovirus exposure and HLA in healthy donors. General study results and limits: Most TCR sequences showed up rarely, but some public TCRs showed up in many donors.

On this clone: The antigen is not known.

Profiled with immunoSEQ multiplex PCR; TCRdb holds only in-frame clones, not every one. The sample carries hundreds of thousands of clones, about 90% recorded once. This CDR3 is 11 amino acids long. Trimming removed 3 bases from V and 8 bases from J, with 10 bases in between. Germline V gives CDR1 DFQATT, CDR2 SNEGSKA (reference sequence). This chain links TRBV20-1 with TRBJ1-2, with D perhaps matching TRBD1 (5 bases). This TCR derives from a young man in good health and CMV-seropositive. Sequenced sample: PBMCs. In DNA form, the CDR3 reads TGCAGTGCTAGCGGGGGAAGGGGCTACACCTTC. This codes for CSASGGRGYTF.